A single sample gave rise to the 26 T cell receptor beta chains below, sequenced in a study of CD8+ T cells in alopecia areata. After isolation, RNA underwent reverse transcription to generate cDNA as the sequencing template. Assay used: immunoSEQ multiplex PCR; TCRdb lists only in-frame clones, some missing. The table shows about 64,000 clones, with about 43% occurring only once. Sample treatment: oral pan-JAK inhibitor, 5-10 mg twice daily. Sample: CD8+ T cells sorted from blood, taken between weeks 36 and 40, from a patient treated with tofacitinib. These receptors were obtained from a human donor with alopecia areata.

The chain has TRBV11-2 and TRBJ2-3, with 9 positions matching TRBD2. V lost 4 bases to trimming and J lost 1 base; unmatched junction nucleotides: 3. Looked up from germline, CDR1 is SGHAT and CDR2 is FQNNGV. The CDR3 totals 15 residues. The CDR3 region has the DNA TGTGCCAGCAGCTCTCGACTAGCGGGCACAGATACGCAGTATTTT. Its translation: CASSSRLAGTDTQYF. Full variable domain (outside the CDR3, taken from reference TRBV11-2 and TRBJ2-3): EAGVAQSPRYKIIEKRQSVAFWCNPISGHATLYWYQQILGQGPKLLIQFQNNGVVDDSQLPKDRFSAERLKGVDSTLKIQPAKLEDSAVYLCASSSRLAGTDTQYFGPGTRLTVL.

The chain carries TRBV7-9 and TRBJ1-1; no clear D. The ends were cut back, 1 base at V and 0 bases at J, with 3 bases in the middle. The CDR3 loop spans 13 amino acids. Germline loops: CDR1 SEHNR, CDR2 FQNEAQ (reference sequence). CDR3 loop: CASSLDVNTEAFF. CDR3 DNA sequence: TGTGCCAGCAGCTTAGATGTGAACACTGAAGCTTTCTTT.

The V call is TRBV27, the J call TRBJ1-5; D unclear. Germline V gene data show CDR1 as MNHEY and CDR2 as SMNVEV (reference sequence). There are 12 residues in the CDR3. Trimming took 6 bases from V and 4 from J, leaving 7 bases between them. In DNA, the CDR3 is TGTGCCAGCAGAGGGTGGAATCAGCCCCAGCATTTT. Amino acids: CASRGWNQPQHF.

The chain uses TRBV29-1 and TRBJ2-5, with 7 bases aligning to TRBD1. The DNA end favors TRBJ2-7, so the J call may be wrong. From germline, CDR1 is SQVTM and CDR2 ANQGSEA. The CDR3 spans 11 residues. This CDR3 is CSVGRGYEQYF. CDR3 DNA: TGCAGCGTTGGCAGGGGGTACGAGCAGTACTTC.

This clone occurred once. The gene calls are TRBV25-1 and TRBJ2-7; D might be TRBD1 or TRBD2, each matching 5 bases. V was trimmed by 6 bases and J by 3 bases, leaving 12 bases between them. The CDR3 covers 13 residues. Per germline, CDR1 MGHDK and CDR2 SYGVNS. CDR3 nucleotides: TGTGCCAGCAGGGGGGTGGCAGGCTACGAGCAGTACTTC. Amino acid sequence: CASRGVAGYEQYF.

This sequence joins TRBV30 and TRBJ1-1; D gene uncertain. The V end was cut by 3 bases, the J end by 7 bases, with 15 bases between. The CDR3 is 13 residues long. From germline, CDR1 is GTSNPN and CDR2 SVGIG (reference sequence). The CDR3 loop is CAWSADGPGEAFF. The CDR3 DNA reads TGTGCCTGGAGCGCCGATGGACCAGGTGAAGCTTTCTTT. Full variable domain (rest looked up from reference TRBV30 and TRBJ1-1): SQTIHQWPATLVQPVGSPLSLECTVEGTSNPNLYWYRQAAGRGLQLLFYSVGIGQISSEVPQNLSASRPQDRQFILSSKKLLLSDSGFYLCAWSADGPGEAFFGQGTRLTVV.

Turning to this clone: Other DNA sequences within the sample encode an identical CDR3. The rearrangement links TRBV30 to TRBJ1-2, with 10 positions matching TRBD1. J lost 6 bases, V lost 0 bases, and 1 base had no gene match. The CDR3 is made up of 13 amino acids. The V gene's germline CDR1 is GTSNPN and CDR2 SVGIG (reference sequence). CDR3 protein: CAWSVGTGDGYTF. DNA of the CDR3: TGTGCCTGGAGTGTCGGGACAGGGGATGGCTACACCTTC.

The count of this clone is one. In DNA, the CDR3 is TGTGCCAGCAGCGTAGGTGGGGGTTTGGAGACCCAGTACTTC. Amino acids: CASSVGGGLETQYF. This rearrangement joins TRBV9 to TRBJ2-5; D possibly uses TRBD1 or TRBD2 (5 bases each). Germline assignment: CDR1 SGDLS and CDR2 YYNGEE. CDR3 length: 14 residues. The V end was cut by 0 bases, the J end by 5 bases, with 11 bases between.

This clone has just a few counts. This chain links TRBV11-2 with TRBJ2-3; 9 bases align to TRBD2. V dropped 4 bases and J dropped 9; count of bases not matched to a gene: 11. The CDR3 has 15 amino acids. CDR1 is SGHAT, CDR2 FQNNGV, per germline. The CDR3 region is CASSSPRTSEKTQYF. CDR3 bases: TGTGCCAGCAGCTCCCCCCGGACTAGCGAAAAGACGCAGTATTTT.

This clone has only a few counts. The chain carries TRBV28 and TRBJ1-2; 9 bases agree with TRBD1. Germline CDR1 MDHEN, CDR2 SYDVKM. The CDR3 totals 11 residues. V lost 11 bases and J lost 10; bases outside the gene matches: 8. DNA for the CDR3: TGTGCCTTCGGGACAGGGTCTCTCTACACCTTC. Translated, it gives CAFGTGSLYTF.

This sequence joins TRBV29-1 and TRBJ2-1; D is ambiguous. This CDR3 is built from 13 residues. Trimming took 7 bases from V and 5 from J, leaving 15 bases between them. CDR1 and CDR2 from the germline V gene are SQVTM and ANQGSEA. CDR3 DNA sequence: TGCAGCGACCAACCGGGTGGGGACAATGAGCAGTTCTTC. Protein sequence: CSDQPGGDNEQFF.

This clone came up a few times. The chain recombines TRBV27 with TRBJ2-1, with TRBD2 identical over 8 bases. CDR1 is MNHEY, CDR2 SMNVEV, per germline (reference sequence). This CDR3 is 16 amino acids long. V was pared by 4 bases and J by 9 bases, with 14 bases of the junction left unmatched. This CDR3 is CASSWSKSGGEGEQFF. As DNA, the CDR3 is TGTGCCAGCAGTTGGTCCAAATCCGGGGGGGAGGGTGAGCAGTTCTTC.

This rearrangement joins TRBV27 to TRBJ2-3, with 12 bases matching TRBD2. There are 19 residues in the CDR3. J lost 3 bases, V lost 4 bases, and 14 bases had no gene match. Germline values: CDR1 MNHEY, CDR2 SMNVEV (reference sequence). CDR3: CASSSIPPGLAGPTDTQYF. In DNA, the CDR3 is TGTGCCAGCAGTTCCATCCCGCCGGGACTAGCGGGTCCTACAGATACGCAGTATTTT.

This clone was seen only a few times. This sequence joins TRBV7-2 and TRBJ2-7, with D tentatively TRBD2 (7 bases). The CDR3 runs 15 residues. V lost 3 bases to trimming and J lost 2 bases, with 14 bases between them. Germline CDR1 is SGHTA and CDR2 is FQGNSA. This CDR3 reads CASSFSGGITYEQYF. Here the CDR3 DNA reads TGTGCCAGCAGCTTTTCGGGGGGCATCACCTACGAGCAGTACTTC.

The chain couples TRBV28 to TRBJ2-4, with D uncertain. In germline, CDR1 is MDHEN, CDR2 SYDVKM. The CDR3 is 16 residues long. Trimming shortened V by 0 bases and J by 5 bases, and 14 bases separated the two germline ends. Here the CDR3 reads CASSLWLSEKQNIQYF. The CDR3 nucleotides are TGTGCCAGCAGTTTATGGTTGTCCGAGAAACAAAACATTCAGTACTTC.

CDR3 coding DNA: TGTGCCAGCAGCTTGCCAGGGTTCTACGAGCAGTACTTC. Translated, it gives CASSLPGFYEQYF. The chain employs TRBV5-6 and TRBJ2-7, with D possibly matching TRBD1 (5 bases). V lost 1 base to trimming and J lost 3 bases, with 8 bases between them. Germline lookup yields CDR1 SGHDT and CDR2 YYEEEE. This CDR3 comprises 13 residues.

The chain carries TRBV27 and TRBJ2-7; 9 bases map to TRBD1. The CDR3 totals 14 residues. The V segment lost 8 bases and the J segment 4 bases; nucleotides outside the gene matches: 9. Germline V gene lookup returns CDR1 MNHEY and CDR2 SMNVEV (reference sequence). The CDR3 nucleotides are TGTGCCAGCGCCTTAGGGACAGGGACTTACGAGCAGTACTTC. Amino acid sequence: CASALGTGTYEQYF.

This clone was seen a handful of times. The V gene is TRBV6-1, the J gene TRBJ2-7; 8 bases map to TRBD2. V shed 10 bases, J shed 0 bases, and the junction held 5 bases outside the gene matches. Germline CDR1 and CDR2: MNHNS and SASEGT. The CDR3 sequence is 13 residues long. The CDR3: CATLAGDSYEQYF. The CDR3 DNA is TGTGCCACCCTAGCGGGCGACTCCTACGAGCAGTACTTC.

The rearrangement links TRBV9 to TRBJ1-5; 9 bases are shared with TRBD1. The length of the CDR3 is 16 residues. J lost 0 bases, V lost 4 bases, and 5 bases had no gene match. Germline V CDR1 and CDR2: SGDLS, YYNGEE. CDR3 nucleotide sequence: TGTGCCAGCAGCCCCGGGACAGGGAATAGCAATCAGCCCCAGCATTTT. Amino acids: CASSPGTGNSNQPQHF.

In its sample, this clone was seen a few times. The chain combines TRBV30 with TRBJ2-1, with 11 bases identical to TRBD1. The CDR3 has 13 amino acids. Germline CDR1 is GTSNPN and CDR2 is SVGIG (reference sequence). Unmatched junction bases numbered 7, after V lost 5 bases and J lost 10 bases. The CDR3 DNA follows: TGTGCCTGGGCCGGGACAGGGGGAGGGGAGCAGTTCTTC. Amino acids: CAWAGTGGGEQFF.

This clone was detected only once. This chain links TRBV7-9 with TRBJ2-7; 8 bases align to TRBD1. CDR1 SEHNR and CDR2 FQNEAQ come from the germline V gene (reference sequence). The length of the CDR3 is 13 residues. The V segment lost 4 bases and the J segment 3 bases; nucleotides outside the gene matches: 2. CDR3 coding DNA: TGTGCCAGCAGCTGGGGACAGGACTACGAGCAGTACTTC. Residues: CASSWGQDYEQYF.

In this sample, this clone turned up a few times. The chain couples TRBV19 to TRBJ1-5; D gene uncertain. The CDR3 totals 15 residues. Germline V gives CDR1 LNHDA, CDR2 SQIVND (reference sequence). V was trimmed by 2 bases and J by 4 bases, leaving 12 bases between them. CDR3 loop: CASSITGTSNQPQHF. The CDR3 DNA reads TGTGCCAGTAGTATAACCGGCACATCGAATCAGCCCCAGCATTTT.

In DNA form, the CDR3 reads TGTGCCAGCAGCCGGTTGCTGGTTGAGCAGTTCTTC. It specifies CASSRLLVEQFF. The chain combines TRBV5-6 with TRBJ2-1, with D unclear. This CDR3 has 12 amino acids. Germline values: CDR1 SGHDT, CDR2 YYEEEE. Deletions cut 4 bases from V and 9 bases from J, with 11 bases between.

The rearrangement uses TRBV15 and TRBJ1-2, with D tentatively TRBD1 (5 bases). The CDR3 consists of 14 residues. Between the trimmed V and J ends, which lost 0 bases and 3 bases, there was a span of 8 bases. Germline CDR1 reads LNHNV; CDR2 reads YYDKDF (reference sequence). The CDR3 region is CATSREATDYGYTF. The CDR3 bases are TGTGCCACCAGCAGAGAGGCGACAGACTATGGCTACACCTTC.

A few counts support this clone. This chain connects TRBV5-6 to TRBJ2-7; D may be TRBD1 or TRBD2 (5 bases each). Deletions cut 4 bases from V and 7 bases from J, with 18 bases between. Germline CDR1 is SGHDT and CDR2 is YYEEEE. This CDR3 contains 14 residues. CDR3 region: CASSPGTASWEQYF. In nucleotides, the CDR3 is TGTGCCAGCAGCCCCGGGACGGCCTCATGGGAGCAGTACTTC.

The chain joins TRBV21-1 to TRBJ1-5; whether TRBD1, the table's D call, matches the DNA was not checked. TRBV21-1 is a pseudogene segment. The CDR3 extends over 15 amino acids. In nucleotides, the CDR3 is TGTGCCAGCAACGACGACAGGGATGGCAATCAGCCCCAGCATTTT. Translation: CASNDDRDGNQPQHF.